The rows below give T cell receptor beta chains drawn from one sample of a study. From the 5' RACE reads, TCRdb called clonotypes with MiXCR, one entry per CDR3 protein. This table has about 40,000 distinct CDR3 sequences, approximately 19% appearing once. Specimen: naive CD4+ T cells sorted from a lymph node. All receptors derive from a female donor with breast cancer. The CDR3 runs from the conserved cysteine through the conserved F or W. The order of the fields is D gene, clone size, V gene, J gene, CDR3 DNA, CDR3 protein. A D gene is named only where the DNA matches it firmly. Clone size appears in some rows only: once, few, many, or a class for an expanded clone.

D gene: TRBD1; clone size: -; V gene: TRBV11-2; J gene: TRBJ1-6; CDR3 DNA: TGTGCCAGCAGCCAGACAGGGGAGCGATCACCCCTCCACTTT; CDR3 protein: CASSQTGERSPLHF
D gene: -; clone size: few; V gene: TRBV4-2; J gene: TRBJ2-5; CDR3 DNA: TGTGCCAGCAGCCAAGAACGCCGGGCAGGGCAAGAGACCCAGTACTTC; CDR3 protein: CASSQERRAGQETQYF
D gene: -; clone size: few; V gene: TRBV5-8; J gene: TRBJ1-5; CDR3 DNA: TGTGCCAGCAGCTCAGGGACGGAATGGCAGCCCCAGCATTTT; CDR3 protein: CASSSGTEWQPQHF
D gene: TRBD2; clone size: many; V gene: TRBV6-5; J gene: TRBJ2-1; CDR3 DNA: TGTGCCAGCAGTTATTTCCGACTAGCGGGATCATATGAGCAGTTCTTC; CDR3 protein: CASSYFRLAGSYEQFF
D gene: -; clone size: -; V gene: TRBV27; J gene: TRBJ2-3; CDR3 DNA: TGTGCCAGCAGTCTCAGACAGCAGTACGCCCAACGCACAGATACGCAGTATTTT; CDR3 protein: CASSLRQQYAQRTDTQYF
D gene: TRBD1; clone size: -; V gene: TRBV24-1; J gene: TRBJ2-6; CDR3 DNA: TGTGCCACCAGTGACAACAGGGGAAGAGGCTCGGGGGCCAACGTCCTGACTTTC; CDR3 protein: CATSDNRGRGSGANVLTF
D gene: -; clone size: -; V gene: TRBV6-2/TRBV6-3; J gene: TRBJ1-2; CDR3 DNA: TGTGCCAGCAGTTACTCAAGGGGACGATATGGCTACACCTTC; CDR3 protein: CASSYSRGRYGYTF
D gene: TRBD2; clone size: -; V gene: TRBV7-8; J gene: TRBJ2-7; CDR3 DNA: TGTGCCAGCAGCTTGGTGTCGCAGCCTAGCGGGTCCAGCCAGCAGTACTTC; CDR3 protein: CASSLVSQPSGSSQQYF
D gene: TRBD1; clone size: few; V gene: TRBV4-2; J gene: TRBJ1-4; CDR3 DNA: TGTGCCAGCAGCCATGGACAGGGGCAAGGTGAAAAACTGTTTTTT; CDR3 protein: CASSHGQGQGEKLFF
D gene: TRBD1; clone size: -; V gene: TRBV7-6; J gene: TRBJ2-5; CDR3 DNA: TGTGCCAGCAGCTTAGGCCTACCGGGACAGGGCCAAGAGACCCAGTACTTC; CDR3 protein: CASSLGLPGQGQETQYF
D gene: TRBD1; clone size: few; V gene: TRBV29-1; J gene: TRBJ1-1; CDR3 DNA: TGCAGCGGGGGACAGAGGAACACTGAAGCTTTCTTT; CDR3 protein: CSGGQRNTEAFF
D gene: -; clone size: few; V gene: TRBV7-9; J gene: TRBJ1-2; CDR3 DNA: TGTGCCAGCAGCTTAGCGCTACAAGGCTACACCTTC; CDR3 protein: CASSLALQGYTF
D gene: -; clone size: many; V gene: TRBV5-1; J gene: TRBJ2-5; CDR3 DNA: TGCGCCAGCAGCTCAACAGGACTCGGGCAGACCCAGTACTTC; CDR3 protein: CASSSTGLGQTQYF
D gene: TRBD2; clone size: many; V gene: TRBV6-2/TRBV6-3; J gene: TRBJ2-1; CDR3 DNA: TGTGCCAGCATCGACTGGGGCGGGGGGAATGAGCAGTTCTTC; CDR3 protein: CASIDWGGGNEQFF
D gene: -; clone size: -; V gene: TRBV2; J gene: TRBJ2-7; CDR3 DNA: TGTGCCAGCAGTTGGAGGGGTTCCTACGAGCAGTACTTC; CDR3 protein: CASSWRGSYEQYF
D gene: -; clone size: few; V gene: TRBV7-9; J gene: TRBJ1-2; CDR3 DNA: TGTGCCAGCAGCTTAATGAGCAGGGGAAAAGGCTACACCTTC; CDR3 protein: CASSLMSRGKGYTF
D gene: -; clone size: few; V gene: TRBV10-3; J gene: TRBJ2-1; CDR3 DNA: TGTGCCATCAAGGGCGGGGCGTCCTACAATGAGCAGTTCTTC; CDR3 protein: CAIKGGASYNEQFF
D gene: -; clone size: few; V gene: TRBV5-1; J gene: TRBJ2-3; CDR3 DNA: TGCGCCAGCAGCTCTCGGGGAGATACGCAGTATTTT; CDR3 protein: CASSSRGDTQYF
D gene: -; clone size: -; V gene: TRBV19; J gene: TRBJ1-4; CDR3 DNA: TGTGCCAGTAGCAGGGCGGGGCGAGAAAAACTGTTTTTT; CDR3 protein: CASSRAGREKLFF
D gene: -; clone size: -; V gene: TRBV3-1; J gene: TRBJ2-6; CDR3 DNA: TGTGCCAGCAGCCAAGAGTCCAAGGGGGCTGGGGCCAACGTCCTGACTTTC; CDR3 protein: CASSQESKGAGANVLTF
D gene: -; clone size: few; V gene: TRBV15; J gene: TRBJ2-1; CDR3 DNA: TGTGCCACCAGCAGAGAAATCCCGGGACTCTACAATGAGCAGTTCTTC; CDR3 protein: CATSREIPGLYNEQFF
D gene: -; clone size: few; V gene: TRBV7-2; J gene: TRBJ2-7; CDR3 DNA: TGTGCCAGCGCTCTTAAGGACGGGGGAGTTGAAACCTACGAGCAGTACTTC; CDR3 protein: CASALKDGGVETYEQYF